These T cell receptor beta chains were read from a single sample in a study of control samples from healthy donors and cancer patients. Profiled with immunoSEQ multiplex PCR; TCRdb holds only in-frame clones, not every one. The table has 84,000 or so clones, approximately 82% seen once. Source material: PBMCs. The receptors stem from a man in his 60s with head and neck cancer. The CDR3 runs from the conserved cysteine through the conserved F or W. The D gene is left open where the match is weak. Not every row has a clone size; where given, it reads once, few, many or a size class.

V	J	size	D	CDR3	DNA
TRBV14	TRBJ2-2	NA	TRBD1	CASSDRGFYTGELFF	TGTGCCAGCAGCGACAGGGGTTTTTACACCGGGGAGCTGTTTTTT
TRBV4-2	TRBJ2-3	NA	NA	CASSRRADDTDTQYF	TGTGCCAGCAGCCGGAGGGCCGATGACACAGATACGCAGTATTTT
TRBV12-3/TRBV12-4	TRBJ1-1	few	NA	CDGGTEAFF	TGTGATGGAGGCACTGAAGCTTTCTTT
TRBV30	TRBJ1-5	NA	NA	CAWSVLGGQPQHF	TGTGCCTGGAGTGTACTTGGTGGTCAGCCCCAGCATTTT
TRBV19	TRBJ2-1	NA	TRBD2	CASSIRAGGTSYNEQFF	TGTGCCAGTAGTATACGAGCGGGGGGGACCTCCTACAATGAGCAGTTCTTC
TRBV4-2	TRBJ2-1	NA	TRBD2	CASSQDEASGSNEQFF	TGTGCCAGCAGCCAAGATGAGGCTAGCGGGAGCAATGAGCAGTTCTTC
TRBV27	TRBJ1-5	NA	TRBD1	CASSYTGGNQPQHF	TGTGCCAGCAGTTACACAGGGGGCAATCAGCCCCAGCATTTT
TRBV3-1/TRBV3-2	TRBJ2-1	NA	TRBD2	CASSQGAAGGTYNEQFF	TGTGCCAGCAGCCAAGGCGCGGCGGGGGGTACCTACAATGAGCAGTTCTTC
TRBV30	TRBJ2-7	few	NA	CSLRTGNSYEQYF	TGTTCACTCCGAACAGGGAATTCCTACGAGCAGTACTTC
TRBV10-3	TRBJ2-1	NA	NA	CAISESGRRSNEQFF	TGTGCCATCAGTGAGTCTGGACGGCGGAGTAATGAGCAGTTCTTC
TRBV2	TRBJ1-4	NA	NA	CASKVQGREKLFF	TGTGCCAGCAAGGTGCAGGGACGCGAAAAACTGTTTTTT
TRBV7-6	TRBJ2-7	NA	TRBD2	CASSQGLAGAPYEQYF	TGTGCCAGCAGTCAGGGACTAGCGGGAGCTCCCTACGAGCAGTACTTC
TRBV5-4	TRBJ2-4	NA	NA	CASSPGLAQTLAKNIQYF	TGTGCCAGCAGCCCCGGACTCGCTCAGACACTAGCCAAAAACATTCAGTACTTC
TRBV30	TRBJ2-7	NA	NA	CTWAGAYYEQYF	TGTACCTGGGCCGGGGCCTACTACGAGCAGTACTTC
TRBV10-3	TRBJ1-2	NA	TRBD1	CAIRPTGTANYGYTF	TGTGCCATCCGACCAACAGGGACAGCAAACTATGGCTACACCTTC
TRBV28	TRBJ1-5	few	NA	CASSFGGGWGNQPQHF	TGTGCCAGCAGTTTTGGGGGGGGTTGGGGCAATCAGCCCCAGCATTTT
TRBV7-9	TRBJ2-5	NA	NA	CASSLLSVGDRETQYF	TGTGCCAGCAGCTTACTATCGGTAGGAGATAGAGAGACCCAGTACTTC
TRBV27	TRBJ1-1	NA	NA	CASFESMIGGRAVEAFF	TGTGCCAGCTTCGAGTCAATGATTGGGGGGCGCGCGGTTGAAGCTTTCTTT
TRBV15	TRBJ2-5	NA	TRBD1	CATSGGQSQETQYF	TGTGCCACCAGTGGGGGACAGTCCCAAGAGACCCAGTACTTC
TRBV19	TRBJ2-1	NA	TRBD1	CASRATGADEQFF	TGTGCCAGTAGGGCAACAGGGGCCGATGAGCAGTTCTTC
TRBV3-1/TRBV3-2	TRBJ2-5	NA	NA	CASSQGQGRAETQYF	TGTGCCAGCAGCCAAGGGCAGGGACGGGCAGAGACCCAGTACTTC
TRBV11-2	TRBJ2-2	NA	NA	CASSRYRNANTGELFF	TGTGCCAGCAGCCGATACAGGAACGCGAACACCGGGGAGCTGTTTTTT
TRBV19	TRBJ2-3	NA	NA	CATRDTQSTFTQYF	TGTGCCACCCGGGACACCCAGAGCACTTTCACGCAGTATTTT
TRBV29-1	TRBJ2-7	NA	TRBD2	CSALGGSKESSYEQYF	TGCAGCGCCCTGGGGGGGAGCAAGGAGAGCTCCTACGAGCAGTACTTC
TRBV6-6	TRBJ1-4	NA	TRBD1	CASSNRGLGEKLFF	TGTGCCAGCAGTAACAGGGGGCTGGGTGAAAAACTGTTTTTT
TRBV10-1	TRBJ2-7	NA	NA	CASSEAGATNEQYF	TGCGCCAGCAGTGAAGCTGGAGCGACTAACGAGCAGTACTTC
TRBV12-3/TRBV12-4	TRBJ2-3	NA	NA	CASGFDTDTQYF	TGTGCCAGCGGGTTCGACACAGATACGCAGTATTTT
TRBV21-1	TRBJ1-2	NA	NA	CASSTVRRSRANYGYTF	TGTGCCAGCAGCACCGTGCGCAGATCCCGAGCTAACTATGGCTACACCTTC
TRBV18	TRBJ2-5	NA	TRBD2	CASSHGLAEETQYF	TGTGCCAGCTCCCACGGACTAGCAGAAGAGACCCAGTACTTC